What follows are 5 T cell receptor beta chains derived from one specimen sequenced in a study of human T cells and chemical hapten exposure. Described time point: pre-sensitization, week 0. The treatment is: therapeutic diphenylcyclopropenone sensitization with weekly scalp DPC. One entry per CDR3 protein, called by TCRdb with MiXCR from the RACE reads. The repertoire holds under 300,000 distinct CDR3 sequences, with 7.5% to 9% as singletons. This specimen was whole blood, taken in connection with sensitization to the hapten diphenylcyclopropenone (DPC). The receptors here all came from a man younger than 30 with alopecia areata. Some clones in this sample may be carry-over from other donors' samples.

In its sample, this clonotype was seen a few times. V and J are TRBV10-3 and TRBJ2-3; no firm D call. Germline CDR1 and CDR2: ENHRY and SYGVKD. Between the trimmed V and J ends, which lost 4 bases and 4 bases, there was a span of 9 bases. CDR3 length equals 13 residues. DNA of the CDR3: TGTGCCATCAGTGGGGATCAACCAGATACGCAGTATTTT. Protein: CAISGDQPDTQYF.

This clonotype came up a few times. The CDR3 DNA sequence: TGTGCCATCAGTACTCGACAGGGCGGGGATACGCAGTATTTT. Its protein product is CAISTRQGGDTQYF. The chain employs TRBV10-3 and TRBJ2-3; 7 nucleotides line up with TRBD1. Germline CDR1 reads ENHRY; CDR2 reads SYGVKD. The V gene end was trimmed by 5 bases and the J gene end by 6 bases; junction bases not matched to a gene: 8. This CDR3 spans 14 amino acids.

The chain has TRBV20-1 and TRBJ1-4; tentative D call: TRBD1 (6 bases). V lost 5 bases and J 3 bases, leaving 13 bases between the germline ends. The CDR3 sequence is 14 residues long. CDR1 is DFQATT and CDR2 is SNEGSKA in the germline V gene (reference sequence). CDR3 DNA sequence: TGCAGTGCTCGGCCGGACAGCGCTAATGAAAAACTGTTTTTT. Translating it yields CSARPDSANEKLFF.

This clonotype was found a few times. This sequence joins TRBV12-3 or TRBV12-4 and TRBJ1-5; weak D call: TRBD1 (5 bases). V was clipped by 5 bases and J by 5 bases, with 7 bases between them. The CDR3 consists of 12 residues. The CDR3, as DNA: TGTGCCAGCAGTGGGGGACATCAGCCCCAGCATTTT. It yields the protein CASSGGHQPQHF.

The chain joins TRBV18 to TRBJ2-5; D unclear. Trimming removed 8 bases at V and 0 bases at J, with 16 bases between. Germline-derived CDR1 and CDR2 are KGHSH and LQKENI. CDR3 length: 15 amino acids. The CDR3 sequence is CASRSSGVHQETQYF. DNA for the CDR3: TGTGCCAGCCGCTCGTCCGGTGTCCACCAAGAGACCCAGTACTTC.